This T cell receptor beta chain is drawn from a study of blood T cell repertoires in COVID-19. About the research overall: The analysed material was cDNA or gDNA that came from T cells, B-cell-depleted T cells, or PBMCs.

Germline CDR1 reads MDHEN; CDR2 reads SYDVKM. V lost 11 bases, J lost 6 bases, and 12 bases stayed unmatched. The CDR3 has 14 residues. The method was immunoSEQ multiplex PCR; TCRdb's version includes in-frame clones alone and lacks a portion of them. Seen here are roughly 100,000 clones, 85% to 90% observed once, and the top ten hold roughly 5.3%. The sequence came from a human donor in a cohort sampled during active COVID-19. The chain has TRBV28 and TRBJ2-1, with TRBD2 identical over 8 bases. Material for sequencing was peripheral blood. The CDR3: CAGTNSGTSNEQFF. DNA of the CDR3: TGTGCCGGAACCAACTCCGGGACTAGCAATGAGCAGTTCTTC.